The sequence of this T cell receptor beta chain was determined in a study of T cell repertoires in cytomegalovirus infection. Turning to the study itself: Recently identified HLA-C-restricted CMV epitopes and well-studied HLA-B-restricted CMV epitopes were used by the study. It was the public TCR beta signatures that indicated both CMV infection and matching HLA type. Study findings and constraints: Individuals carrying CMV plus the relevant HLA were identified by cumulative frequency of public TCR beta families. CMV-specific TCR beta clonotypes restricted by HLA-C were the ones dominating the ex vivo response.

Concerning this clonotype itself: Its matching antigen is unknown.

TCRdb passed the reads through MiXCR, listing each CDR3 protein once. The profile shows 140,000 to 150,000 distinct CDR3 sequences, roughly a third of them singletons. Germline V lookup: CDR1 SEHNR, CDR2 FQNEAQ (reference sequence). Trimming pared 3 bases from V and 5 bases from J, leaving 28 bases between. This CDR3 comprises 19 residues. This sequence originates from a human donor in good health (CMV status not recorded). Some clones in this sample may be carry-over from other donors' samples. The specimen was CD8+ T cells from cultured PBMCs, collected from culture after CMV antigen stimulation. J is TRBJ2-5 and V is TRBV7-9; D may be TRBD2 (7 bases). The CDR3, as DNA: TGTGCCAGCAGCTTCCCAATCACCCTTGGGGGCGGGAGCCAGGAGACCCAGTACTTC. This codes for CASSFPITLGGGSQETQYF.